These 22 T cell receptor beta chains were all obtained from the same sample, sequenced in a study of T cell repertoires in aging, cancer and after chemotherapy. Amplification of TCR beta used genomic DNA extracted from peripheral blood. A mixed TRB-A/B primer pool amplified rearranged TRB by multiplex touch-down PCR. TCRdb re-called the multiplex PCR reads with MiXCR, one entry per CDR3 protein. Here the sample spans several thousand distinct CDR3 sequences, less than 70% being singletons. The sequencing sample was made of blood. These receptors all come from a human donor with a solid tumor.

V and J are TRBV28 and TRBJ2-2; D remains ambiguous. The V gene lost 3 bases and the J gene lost 0 bases, with 8 bases spanning the gap. The CDR3 is 15 residues long. Germline V CDR1 and CDR2: MDHEN, SYDVKM. The CDR3 here is CASSFGSANTGELFF. In DNA, the CDR3 is TGTGCCAGCAGTTTCGGGTCTGCGAACACCGGGGAGCTGTTTTTT.

The chain links TRBV7-2 to TRBJ2-7; perhaps TRBD2 as D (6 bases). Trimming removed 0 bases at V and 3 bases at J, with 18 bases between. Germline assignment: CDR1 SGHTA and CDR2 FQGNSA. The CDR3 is 17 residues long. CDR3 loop: CASSLARGAGWSYEQYF. The CDR3 coding sequence is TGTGCCAGCAGCTTAGCGCGAGGGGCGGGATGGAGCTACGAGCAGTACTTC.

This clonotype has just a few counts. The chain links TRBV6-1 to TRBJ2-4; D is unresolved. Germline V gene sequence: CDR1 MNHNS, CDR2 SASEGT. The CDR3 is made up of 14 amino acids. V gave up 2 bases and J gave up 6 bases, with 11 bases separating them. CDR3 coding DNA: TGTGCCAGCAGTGAATATACAGTCGGAAACATTCAGTACTTC. Protein sequence: CASSEYTVGNIQYF.

In this sample, this clonotype turned up once. This sequence joins TRBV5-1 and TRBJ1-2; no clear D. V was trimmed by 2 bases and J by 8 bases, leaving 7 bases between them. The length of the CDR3 is 11 residues. The germline CDR1 and CDR2 sequences are SGHRS and YFSETQ. The CDR3 here is CASSFDGGYTF. The CDR3 DNA follows: TGCGCCAGCAGCTTTGATGGAGGCTACACCTTC.

The rearrangement links TRBV28 to TRBJ2-7, with D tentatively TRBD2 (7 bases). V lost 7 bases and J 5 bases, leaving 18 bases between the germline ends. This CDR3 is 14 amino acids long. The V gene's germline CDR1 is MDHEN and CDR2 SYDVKM. CDR3 nucleotide sequence: TGTGCCAGCAACCTCGGGGGGCTCCGGGACGAGCAGTACTTC. Protein: CASNLGGLRDEQYF.

There are a few counts of this clonotype. The chain has TRBV19 and TRBJ1-1; possible D gene TRBD1, 6 bases. The CDR3 covers 17 residues. Germline V gene data show CDR1 as LNHDA and CDR2 as SQIVND (reference sequence). The V gene lost 7 bases and the J gene lost 4 bases, with 25 bases spanning the gap. CDR3 region: CASTYSPSGAIGTEAFF. The CDR3, as DNA: TGTGCCAGTACCTATAGTCCATCGGGGGCAATAGGCACTGAAGCTTTCTTT. Drawing the rest from reference TRBV19 and TRBJ1-1, the complete variable domain is DGGITQSPKYLFRKEGQNVTLSCEQNLNHDAMYWYRQDPGQGLRLIYYSQIVNDFQKGDIAEGYSVSREKKESFPLTVTSAQKNPTAFYLCASTYSPSGAIGTEAFFGQGTRLTVV.

This chain connects TRBV24-1 to TRBJ2-7; the match to TRBD1 covers 7 bases. The J segment lost 5 bases and the V segment lost 12 bases, leaving 18 bases of the junction unmatched. The V gene's germline CDR1 is KGHDR and CDR2 SFDVKD. This CDR3 is built from 15 residues. The CDR3 sequence is CAPKPQGGAGNEQYF. DNA of the CDR3: TGTGCCCCGAAACCGCAAGGGGGCGCAGGTAACGAGCAGTACTTC.

V is TRBV20-1 and J is TRBJ2-1, with D perhaps matching TRBD1 or TRBD2 (6 bases each). Trimming removed 4 bases at V and 12 bases at J, with 25 bases between. CDR3 length: 15 amino acids. The germline V gene has CDR1 DFQATT and CDR2 SNEGSKA (reference sequence). As DNA, the CDR3 is TGCAGTGCTAAGGGGGGCGGGCGCTCCCCCGAGGGGCAGTTCTTC. Translating gives CSAKGGGRSPEGQFF.

The chain couples TRBV10-3 to TRBJ2-1; TRBD1 matches 7 bases. J was trimmed by 7 bases and V by 6 bases; bases with no gene match: 9. This CDR3 is built from 14 residues. Germline loops: CDR1 ENHRY, CDR2 SYGVKD. CDR3 sequence reads: CAIRVTGLRNEQFF. CDR3 DNA: TGTGCCATCAGGGTGACAGGGCTTAGGAATGAGCAGTTCTTC.

As regards this clonotype: One end of the junction is discordant with germline, which a read error may explain. V is TRBV23-1 and J is TRBJ1-2, with 7 bases lining up with TRBD1. TRBV23-1 has ORF status, its function being uncertain. This CDR3 is 16 amino acids long. CDR3 loop: CASTQKESSTGDGYTF. For the CDR3, the DNA is TGCGCCAGCACTCAAAAGGAATCGAGTACAGGGGATGGCTACACCTTC.

A remark on this clonotype: Its ends do not fully match the called genes, so a read error is possible. The chain carries TRBV20-1 and TRBJ2-7; 10 bases align to TRBD2. Germline CDR1 and CDR2: DFQATT and SNEGSKA (reference sequence). The CDR3 is 11 residues long. The CDR3 region is CSASGGLAPNF. CDR3 in DNA: TGCAGTGCTAGTGGGGGACTAGCGCCCAACTTC.

The CDR3 sequence is CAWSLAGEAFF. The DNA of the CDR3 is TGTGCCTGGAGTCTGGCAGGGGAAGCTTTCTTT. This chain uses TRBV30 with TRBJ1-1; TRBD1 is a possible D gene (5 bases). V was cut by 2 bases and J by 8 bases, with 9 bases left in between. Germline V gives CDR1 GTSNPN, CDR2 SVGIG (reference sequence). The CDR3 has 11 residues.

Regarding this clonotype: Likely a read error: the CDR3 ends without its conserved phenylalanine or tryptophan. The chain joins TRBV20-1 to TRBJ2-5; 11 nucleotides match TRBD1. This CDR3 has 15 residues. V shed 3 bases and J 5 bases; nucleotides not matched to a gene: 8. Germline lookup yields CDR1 DFQATT and CDR2 SNEGSKA (reference sequence). CDR3 loop: CSASSWTGGEETQYL. The CDR3, as DNA: TGCAGTGCTAGTTCCTGGACAGGGGGCGAGGAGACCCAGTACCTC.

This sequence joins TRBV6-6 and TRBJ1-2, with D unclear. Germline V CDR1 and CDR2: MNHNY, SVGAGI (reference sequence). The CDR3 runs to 18 residues. V was shortened by 6 bases and J by 4 bases, with 27 bases between the two germline ends. This CDR3 is CASSQLTSTHQTGYGYTF. CDR3 DNA sequence: TGTGCCAGCAGCCAACTAACCTCAACGCACCAGACGGGCTATGGCTACACCTTC.

This rearrangement joins TRBV10-3 to TRBJ2-2; TRBD2 is a possible D gene (5 bases). CDR3 length: 12 residues. V gave up 6 bases and J gave up 7 bases, with 9 bases separating them. CDR1 is ENHRY, CDR2 SYGVKD, per germline. CDR3 in DNA: TGTGCCATCAGCCCCGAGGGCGGGGAGCTGTTTTTT. Translated, it gives CAISPEGGELFF.

The rearrangement joins TRBV6-5 to TRBJ2-5, with 10 bases lining up with TRBD2. The germline CDR1 and CDR2 sequences are MNHEY and SVGAGI. Trimming took 0 bases from V and 4 from J; bases not matched to a gene: 8. This CDR3 has 17 amino acids. The CDR3 is CASSYSVAGGLRETQYF. For the CDR3, the DNA is TGTGCCAGCAGTTACTCCGTAGCGGGAGGTCTCCGAGAGACCCAGTACTTC.

This clonotype was found a few times. The V call is TRBV6-2 or TRBV6-3, the J call TRBJ2-1, with 7 bases lining up with TRBD2. V shed 5 bases and J 7 bases; nucleotides not matched to a gene: 2. CDR3 length: 12 residues. Germline lookup yields CDR1 MNHEY and CDR2 SVGEGT. For the CDR3, the DNA is TGTGCCAGCAGTCGGACTAGAAATGAGCAGTTCTTC. Translation gives CASSRTRNEQFF.

V is TRBV7-2 and J is TRBJ2-2; 8 bases are a match to TRBD2. J lost 4 bases, V lost 4 bases, and 2 bases had no gene match. Germline loops: CDR1 SGHTA, CDR2 FQGNSA. This CDR3 is 14 amino acids long. The CDR3 spells CASSSGTSTGELFF. DNA of the CDR3: TGTGCCAGCAGCTCCGGGACTAGCACCGGGGAGCTGTTTTTT.

The V and J genes are TRBV7-9 and TRBJ2-7; D not certain. In germline, CDR1 is SEHNR, CDR2 FQNEAQ (reference sequence). Deletions cut 2 bases from V and 4 bases from J, with 3 bases between. This CDR3 contains 11 residues. The CDR3 DNA reads as TGTGCCAGCAGCTTAAATTACGAGCAGTACTTC. This sequence encodes CASSLNYEQYF. Drawing the rest from reference TRBV7-9 and TRBJ2-7, the complete variable domain is DTGVSQNPRHKITKRGQNVTFRCDPISEHNRLYWYRQTLGQGPEFLTYFQNEAQLEKSRLLSDRFSAERPKGSFSTLEIQRTEQGDSAMYLCASSLNYEQYFGPGTRLTVT.

The genes are TRBV6-1 and TRBJ2-3; D is ambiguous. Per the germline V gene, CDR1 is MNHNS and CDR2 is SASEGT. The V end was cut by 3 bases, the J end by 4 bases, with 8 bases between. The CDR3 runs to 13 residues. CDR3 protein: CASSDSGADTQYF. CDR3 DNA sequence: TGTGCCAGCAGTGACAGTGGGGCAGATACGCAGTATTTT.

The rearrangement uses TRBV25-1 and TRBJ1-6, with D possibly being TRBD1 (6 bases). Looked up from germline, CDR1 is MGHDK and CDR2 is SYGVNS. This CDR3 region has 13 residues. V was shortened by 10 bases and J by 4 bases, with 11 bases between the two germline ends. DNA for the CDR3: TGTGCCACCCGGACAGAGTATAATTCACCCCTCCACTTT. Its protein is CATRTEYNSPLHF.

This clonotype was detected a few times. This sequence joins TRBV10-3 and TRBJ1-3, with D maybe TRBD1 (5 bases). There are 15 residues in the CDR3. Germline CDR1 reads ENHRY; CDR2 reads SYGVKD. V lost 7 bases, J lost 0 bases, and 13 bases lay in between. Here the CDR3 reads CAITFDGTSGNTIYF. The CDR3, as DNA: TGTGCCATCACCTTTGACGGGACCTCTGGAAACACCATATATTTT.